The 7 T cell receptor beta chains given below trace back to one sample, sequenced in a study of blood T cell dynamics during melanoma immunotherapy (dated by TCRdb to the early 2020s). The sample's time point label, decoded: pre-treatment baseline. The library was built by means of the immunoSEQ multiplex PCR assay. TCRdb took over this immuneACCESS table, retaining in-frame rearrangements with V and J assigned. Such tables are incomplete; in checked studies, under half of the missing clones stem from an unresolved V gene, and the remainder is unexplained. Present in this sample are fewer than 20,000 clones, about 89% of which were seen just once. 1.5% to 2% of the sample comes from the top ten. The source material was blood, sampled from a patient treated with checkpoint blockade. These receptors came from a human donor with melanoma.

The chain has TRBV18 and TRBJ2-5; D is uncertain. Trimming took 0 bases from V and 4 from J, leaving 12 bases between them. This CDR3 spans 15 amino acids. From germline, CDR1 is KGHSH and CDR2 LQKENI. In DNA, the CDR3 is TGTGCCAGCTCACCACCCAACGGAAGGGTAGAGACCCAGTACTTC. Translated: CASSPPNGRVETQYF.

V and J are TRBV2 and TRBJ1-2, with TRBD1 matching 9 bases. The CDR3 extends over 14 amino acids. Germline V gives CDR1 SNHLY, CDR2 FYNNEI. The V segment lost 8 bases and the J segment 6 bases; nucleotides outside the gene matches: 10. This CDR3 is CASQPGQGSHGYTF. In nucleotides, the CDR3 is TGTGCCAGCCAACCGGGACAGGGATCTCATGGCTACACCTTC.

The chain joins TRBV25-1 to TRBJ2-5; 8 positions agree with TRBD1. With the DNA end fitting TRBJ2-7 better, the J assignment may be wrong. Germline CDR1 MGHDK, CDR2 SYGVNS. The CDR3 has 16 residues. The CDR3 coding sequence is TGTGCCAGCAGTGCCCGCCGGGACAGGAGCTCCTACGAGCAGTACTTC. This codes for CASSARRDRSSYEQYF.

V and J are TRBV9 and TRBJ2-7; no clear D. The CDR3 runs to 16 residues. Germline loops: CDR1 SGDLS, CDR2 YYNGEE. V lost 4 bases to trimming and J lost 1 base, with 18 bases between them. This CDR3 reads CASSPRLGVASYEQYF. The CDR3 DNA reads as TGTGCCAGCAGCCCCCGTCTGGGTGTGGCATCCTACGAGCAGTACTTC.

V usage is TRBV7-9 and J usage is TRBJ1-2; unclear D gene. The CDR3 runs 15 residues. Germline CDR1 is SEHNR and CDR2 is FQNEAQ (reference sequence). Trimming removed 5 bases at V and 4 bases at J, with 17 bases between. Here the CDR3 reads CASSETDYLLYGYTF. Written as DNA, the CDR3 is TGTGCCAGCAGCGAAACGGACTATTTGCTCTATGGCTACACCTTC.

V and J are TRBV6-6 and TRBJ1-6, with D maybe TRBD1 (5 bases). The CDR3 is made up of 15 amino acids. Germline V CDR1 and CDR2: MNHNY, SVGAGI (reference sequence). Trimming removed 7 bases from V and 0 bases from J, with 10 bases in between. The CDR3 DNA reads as TGTGCCAGCACCTCAGGGAGCTCCTATAATTCACCCCTCCACTTT. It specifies CASTSGSSYNSPLHF.

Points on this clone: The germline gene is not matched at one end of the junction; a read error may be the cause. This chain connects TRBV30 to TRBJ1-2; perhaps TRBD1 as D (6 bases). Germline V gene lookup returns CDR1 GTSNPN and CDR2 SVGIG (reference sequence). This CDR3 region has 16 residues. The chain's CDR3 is CVWSAARTAPSYGYTF. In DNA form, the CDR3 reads TGTGTCTGGAGTGCTGCTAGGACAGCCCCATCGTATGGCTACACCTTC.